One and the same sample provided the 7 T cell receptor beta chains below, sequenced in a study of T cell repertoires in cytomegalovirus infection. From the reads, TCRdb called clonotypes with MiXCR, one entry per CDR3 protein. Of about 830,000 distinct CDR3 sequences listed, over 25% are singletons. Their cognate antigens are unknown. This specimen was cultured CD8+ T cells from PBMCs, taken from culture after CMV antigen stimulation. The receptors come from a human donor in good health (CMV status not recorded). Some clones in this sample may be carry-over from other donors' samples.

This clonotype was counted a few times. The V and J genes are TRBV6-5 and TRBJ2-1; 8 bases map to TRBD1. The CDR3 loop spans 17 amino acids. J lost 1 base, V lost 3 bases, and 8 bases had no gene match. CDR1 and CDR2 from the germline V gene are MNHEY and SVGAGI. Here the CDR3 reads CASSYPARQGSYNEQFF. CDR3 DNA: TGTGCCAGCAGTTATCCCGCTCGACAGGGGTCCTACAATGAGCAGTTCTTC.

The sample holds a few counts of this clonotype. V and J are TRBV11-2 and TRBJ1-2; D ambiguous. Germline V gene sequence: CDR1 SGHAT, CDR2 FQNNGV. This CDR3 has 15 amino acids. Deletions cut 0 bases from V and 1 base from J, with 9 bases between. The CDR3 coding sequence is TGTGCCAGCAGCTTAGAAGCCGGTAATAACTATGGCTACACCTTC. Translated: CASSLEAGNNYGYTF.

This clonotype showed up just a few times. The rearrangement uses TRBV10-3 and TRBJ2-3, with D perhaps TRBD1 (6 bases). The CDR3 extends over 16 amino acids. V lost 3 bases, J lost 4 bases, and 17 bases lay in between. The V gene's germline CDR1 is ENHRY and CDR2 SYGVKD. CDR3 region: CAISDPDSVEADTQYF. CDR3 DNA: TGTGCCATCAGTGACCCGGACAGTGTCGAGGCAGATACGCAGTATTTT.

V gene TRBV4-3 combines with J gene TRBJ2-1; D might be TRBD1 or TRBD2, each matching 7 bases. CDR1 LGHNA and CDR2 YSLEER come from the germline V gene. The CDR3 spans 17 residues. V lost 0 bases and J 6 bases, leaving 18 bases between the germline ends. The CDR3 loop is CASSQDIGRGGPNEQFF. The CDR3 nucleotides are TGCGCCAGCAGCCAAGATATTGGCAGGGGGGGACCCAATGAGCAGTTCTTC.

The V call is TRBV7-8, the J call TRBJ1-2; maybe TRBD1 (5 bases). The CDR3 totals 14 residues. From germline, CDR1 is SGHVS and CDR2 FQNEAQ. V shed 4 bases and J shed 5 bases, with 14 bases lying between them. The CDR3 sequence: CASSSPGLGYGYTF. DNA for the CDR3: TGTGCCAGCAGCTCACCGGGACTGGGATATGGCTACACCTTC.

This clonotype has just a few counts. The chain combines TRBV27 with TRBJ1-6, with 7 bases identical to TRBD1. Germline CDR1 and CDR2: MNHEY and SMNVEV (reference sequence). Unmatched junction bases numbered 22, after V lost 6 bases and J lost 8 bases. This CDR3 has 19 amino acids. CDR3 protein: CASRALLGRGLRGDSPLHF. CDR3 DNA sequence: TGTGCCAGCAGAGCACTATTGGGCAGGGGGTTAAGAGGGGATTCACCCCTCCACTTT.

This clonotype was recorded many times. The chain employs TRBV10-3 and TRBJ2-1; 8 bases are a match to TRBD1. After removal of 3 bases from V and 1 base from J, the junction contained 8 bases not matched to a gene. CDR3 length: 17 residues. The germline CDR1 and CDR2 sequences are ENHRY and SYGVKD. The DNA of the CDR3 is TGTGCCATCAGTGAACCTCGGGACAGGCTTTCCTACAATGAGCAGTTCTTC. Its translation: CAISEPRDRLSYNEQFF.